This TCR beta chain was documented in a study of hypomethylating agent response in myelodysplastic syndrome. Whole-study context: With a mean age of roughly 72 +/- 6.3 years, patients were most commonly cytogenetically diploid. The study's findings and limits: Richness, rarefaction diversity and clonality did not change significantly after hypomethylating treatment.

Methods used by the authors: Around 1.5% of roughly 150,000 clonotypes matched previously reported viral-epitope-specific VDJdb entries. TCRdb's copy holds only in-frame clones and misses some; the assay was immunoSEQ multiplex PCR. V and J calls plus clone size are reproduced from that table; the DNA served to infer D and trimming. Of around 4,400 clones listed, around 82% were seen once; the top ten hold 7.6%. The CDR3 is 13 residues long. Trimming removed 7 bases from V and 8 bases from J, with 17 bases in between. Germline V gene sequence: CDR1 MNHNY, CDR2 SVGAGI (reference sequence). For this clone: No antigen is known for it.

The chain is built from TRBV6-6 and TRBJ1-2; D not certain. The material was bone marrow, obtained before or after starting hypomethylating agent treatment for myelodysplastic syndrome (not recorded which). The receptor comes from a human donor with myelodysplastic syndrome. The CDR3 coding sequence is TGTGCCAGCATTAGTAACCCCCCAAGGGGCTACACCTTC. Protein product: CASISNPPRGYTF.